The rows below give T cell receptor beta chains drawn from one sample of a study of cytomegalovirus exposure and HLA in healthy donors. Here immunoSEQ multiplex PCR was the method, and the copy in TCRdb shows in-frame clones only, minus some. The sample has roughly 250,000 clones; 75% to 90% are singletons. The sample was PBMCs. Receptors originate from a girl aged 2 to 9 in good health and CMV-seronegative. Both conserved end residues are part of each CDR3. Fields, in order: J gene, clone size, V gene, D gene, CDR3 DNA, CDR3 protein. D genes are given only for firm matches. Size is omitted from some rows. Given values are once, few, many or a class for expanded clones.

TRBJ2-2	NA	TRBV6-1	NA	TGTGCCAGCAGTGAATTGGGAGGCGGCGGGGAGCTGTTTTTT	CASSELGGGGELFF
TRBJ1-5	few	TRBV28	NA	TGTGCCAGCAGGGAATTGCAGGGGCGCAATCAGCCCCAGCATTTT	CASRELQGRNQPQHF
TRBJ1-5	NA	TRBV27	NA	TGTGCCAGCAGTATCGGCCGGGGGGGTCAGCCCCAGCATTTT	CASSIGRGGQPQHF
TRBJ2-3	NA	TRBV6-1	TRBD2	TGTGCCAGCAGTGTCTGGGGGCTAGCGGGGCACACAGATACGCAGTATTTT	CASSVWGLAGHTDTQYF
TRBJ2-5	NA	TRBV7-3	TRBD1	TGTGCCAGCAGCCCCGACAGGGGGCTAATAGAGACCCAGTACTTC	CASSPDRGLIETQYF
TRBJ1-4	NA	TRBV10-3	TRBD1	TGTGCCATCAGTGAGGGTTGGGACAGGGGTGAAAAACTGTTTTTT	CAISEGWDRGEKLFF
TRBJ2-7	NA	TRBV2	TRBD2	TGTGCCAGCAGGACGGGACTAGCGGGAGGTCGCGAGCAGTACTTC	CASRTGLAGGREQYF
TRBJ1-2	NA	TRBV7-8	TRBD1	TGTGCCAGCAGCGGACCCGGGACAGGGGGTGGCTATGGCTACACCTTC	CASSGPGTGGGYGYTF
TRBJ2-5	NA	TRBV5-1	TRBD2	TGCGCCAGCAGCATGTTTATAGCGGGGGGCCAAGAGACCCAGTACTTC	CASSMFIAGGQETQYF
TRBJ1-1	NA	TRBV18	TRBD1	TGTGCCAGCTCACCACCACAGGGGTCGCCTGAAGCTTTCTTT	CASSPPQGSPEAFF
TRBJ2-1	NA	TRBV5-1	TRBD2	TGCGCCAGCAGCTGGGAACTAGCGGGAGAAGATGAGCAGTTCTTC	CASSWELAGEDEQFF
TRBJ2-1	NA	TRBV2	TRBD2	TGTGCCAGCAGTGGTGCGCGGACTAGCGGGTACAATGAGCAGTTCTTC	CASSGARTSGYNEQFF
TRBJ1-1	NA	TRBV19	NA	TGTGCCAGTAGTATCAGGGGCACCCGAAACACTGAAGCTTTCTTT	CASSIRGTRNTEAFF
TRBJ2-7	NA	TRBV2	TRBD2	TGTGCCGGTAGAGGAGGTAGCGGGAGGGCCTTATACGAGCAGTACTTC	CAGRGGSGRALYEQYF
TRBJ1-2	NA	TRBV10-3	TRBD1	TGTGCCACCTCCCCGACAGGGGACTTGGGCTACACCTTC	CATSPTGDLGYTF
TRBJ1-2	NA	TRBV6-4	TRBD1	TGTGCCAGCAGGAAAACAGGGGGACCTACGGTTGGGTTCTATGGCTACACCTTC	CASRKTGGPTVGFYGYTF
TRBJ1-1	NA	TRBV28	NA	TGTGCCAGCAGTTCCGACACCGAACAGGGCCTCGGTCTCTTTAACACTGAAGCTTTCTTT	CASSSDTEQGLGLFNTEAFF
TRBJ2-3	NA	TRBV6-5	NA	TGTGCCAGCAGTTACACGGGAGCCCCAGATACGCAGTATTTT	CASSYTGAPDTQYF
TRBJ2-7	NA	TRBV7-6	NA	TGTGCCAGCAGCCTGGAAGGGGGGGTGGGCTACGAGCAGTACTTC	CASSLEGGVGYEQYF
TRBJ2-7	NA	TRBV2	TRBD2	TGTGCCAGCAGTGAACTAGCGGGGACCTACGAGCAGTACTTC	CASSELAGTYEQYF
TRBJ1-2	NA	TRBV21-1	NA	TGTGCCAGCAGCTGGACACCGACGGGCTACACCTTC	CASSWTPTGYTF
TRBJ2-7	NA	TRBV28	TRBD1	TGTGCCAGCAGTTCCCCCGGGACAGGAAACTACGAGCAGTACTTC	CASSSPGTGNYEQYF
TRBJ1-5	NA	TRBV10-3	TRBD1	TGTGCCATCAGTGAGCAACTGGGACAGGGTAGCAATCAGCCCCAGCATTTT	CAISEQLGQGSNQPQHF
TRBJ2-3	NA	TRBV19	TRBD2	TGTGCCAGTAGTACCGGGACTAGCGGTTACACAGATACGCAGTATTTT	CASSTGTSGYTDTQYF